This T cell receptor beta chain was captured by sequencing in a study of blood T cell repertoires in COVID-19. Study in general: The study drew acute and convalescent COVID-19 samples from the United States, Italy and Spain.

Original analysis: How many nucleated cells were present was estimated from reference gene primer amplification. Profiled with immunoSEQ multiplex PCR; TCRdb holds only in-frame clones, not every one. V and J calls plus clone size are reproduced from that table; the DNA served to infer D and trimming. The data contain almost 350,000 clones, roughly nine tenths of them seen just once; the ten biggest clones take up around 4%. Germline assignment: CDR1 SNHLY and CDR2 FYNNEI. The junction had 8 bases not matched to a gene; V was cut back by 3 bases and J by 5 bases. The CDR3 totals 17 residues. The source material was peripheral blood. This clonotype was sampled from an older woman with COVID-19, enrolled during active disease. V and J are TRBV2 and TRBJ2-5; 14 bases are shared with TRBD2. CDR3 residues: CASSERRTSGGPETQYF. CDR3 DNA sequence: TGTGCCAGCAGTGAGCGCCGGACTAGCGGGGGGCCGGAGACCCAGTACTTC.